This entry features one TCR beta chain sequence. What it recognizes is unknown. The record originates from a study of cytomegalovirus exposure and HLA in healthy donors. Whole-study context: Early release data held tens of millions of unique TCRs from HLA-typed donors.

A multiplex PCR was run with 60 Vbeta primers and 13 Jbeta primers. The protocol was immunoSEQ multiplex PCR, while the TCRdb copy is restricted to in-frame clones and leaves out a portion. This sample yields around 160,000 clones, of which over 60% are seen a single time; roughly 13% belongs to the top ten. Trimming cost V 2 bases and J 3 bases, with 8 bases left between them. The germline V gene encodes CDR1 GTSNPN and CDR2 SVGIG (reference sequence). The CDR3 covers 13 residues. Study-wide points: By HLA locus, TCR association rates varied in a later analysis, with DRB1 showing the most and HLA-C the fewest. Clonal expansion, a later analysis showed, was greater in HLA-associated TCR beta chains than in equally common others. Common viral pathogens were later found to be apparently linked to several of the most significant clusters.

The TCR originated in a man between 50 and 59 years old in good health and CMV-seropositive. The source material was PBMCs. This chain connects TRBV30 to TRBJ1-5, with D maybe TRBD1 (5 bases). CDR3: CAWSTDINQPQHF. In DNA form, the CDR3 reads TGTGCCTGGAGTACGGACATCAATCAGCCCCAGCATTTT.